This is a list of T cell receptor beta chains from one sample in a study of blood T cell repertoires in COVID-19. Sequencing used immunoSEQ multiplex PCR; TCRdb keeps in-frame clones, though not all of them. The table includes 470,000 or so clones, 87% detected once. The sequenced material came from PBMCs or T cells enriched from blood (not recorded which). The receptors were gathered from a young woman with acute COVID-19. CDR3s include the opening cysteine and the closing phenylalanine or tryptophan. The D gene is left open where the match is weak. Not every row has a clone size; where given, it reads once, few, many or a size class.

cdr3_length clone_size d_call j_call v_call cdr3_aa cdr3_nt
15 - TRBD1 TRBJ1-5 TRBV4-1 CASSPGQGGNQPQHF TGCGCCAGCAGCCCCGGACAGGGGGGCAATCAGCCCCAGCATTTT
16 - - TRBJ2-1 TRBV13 CASSLGVRSSYNEQFF TGTGCCAGCAGCTTAGGGGTCCGGAGCTCCTACAATGAGCAGTTCTTC
15 - TRBD2 TRBJ2-5 TRBV9 CASSGVSGRQETQYF TGTGCCAGCAGCGGGGTTAGCGGGAGACAAGAGACCCAGTACTTC
20 - - TRBJ1-1 TRBV12-5 CASGSPWGQNAESSNPEAFF TGTGCTAGTGGTTCCCCGTGGGGCCAAAATGCTGAAAGTTCGAATCCTGAAGCTTTCTTT
16 - - TRBJ1-1 TRBV10-3 CAISDGGGGMNTEAFF TGTGCCATCAGTGACGGCGGGGGCGGGATGAACACTGAAGCTTTCTTT
16 - TRBD1 TRBJ2-1 TRBV4-3 CASSQASGTGMNEQFF TGCGCCAGCAGCCAAGCCTCCGGGACAGGGATGAATGAGCAGTTCTTC
13 - - TRBJ1-2 TRBV5-6 CASSLRRGVGYTF TGTGCCAGCAGCTTGAGGCGGGGCGTCGGCTACACCTTC
15 few TRBD1 TRBJ1-6 TRBV9 CASSARQGGNSPLHF TGTGCCAGCAGCGCACGACAGGGGGGTAATTCACCCCTCCACTTT
17 - TRBD1 TRBJ1-3 TRBV7-2 CASSIRRDRNLGNTIYF TGTGCCAGCAGCATTCGGCGGGACAGAAACCTCGGAAACACCATATATTTT
15 - TRBD2 TRBJ2-7 TRBV7-3 CASSLRLAGGYEQYF TGTGCCAGCAGCCTCAGACTAGCGGGGGGCTACGAGCAGTACTTC
13 - TRBD1 TRBJ1-1 TRBV23-1 CASRDRAHTEAFF TGCGCCAGCAGAGACAGGGCGCACACTGAAGCTTTCTTT
16 - - TRBJ2-1 TRBV4-2 CASSQADREPRHEQFF TGTGCCAGCAGCCAAGCCGACCGGGAGCCACGCCATGAGCAGTTCTTC
14 once - TRBJ1-1 TRBV3-1/TRBV3-2 CASSQVSRDTEAFF TGTGCCAGCAGCCAAGTGTCCAGGGACACTGAAGCTTTCTTT
14 - TRBD1 TRBJ2-2 TRBV9 CASSVGQGRRELFF TGTGCCAGCAGCGTAGGACAGGGTAGGAGGGAGCTGTTTTTT
12 - - TRBJ2-5 TRBV28 CASTEVGETQYF TGTGCCAGCACGGAGGTGGGGGAGACCCAGTACTTC
15 once TRBD1 TRBJ1-4 TRBV5-5 CASSLWGQVNEKLFF TGTGCCAGCAGCTTGTGGGGACAGGTCAATGAAAAACTGTTTTTT
14 - - TRBJ1-1 TRBV12-5 CASATTGTSTEAFF TGTGCTAGTGCCACCACCGGGACAAGCACTGAAGCTTTCTTT
13 - TRBD1 TRBJ2-7 TRBV9 CASSVGTGVEQYF TGTGCCAGCAGCGTAGGGACAGGGGTAGAGCAGTACTTC
15 few TRBD2 TRBJ2-7 TRBV5-1 CASSLGASGDYEQYF TGCGCCAGCAGCTTGGGGGCTAGCGGAGACTACGAGCAGTACTTC
18 - TRBD2 TRBJ2-3 TRBV6-1 CASSEGRTSGGSTDTQYF TGTGCCAGCAGTGAAGGGAGGACTAGCGGGGGCAGCACAGATACGCAGTATTTT
14 - - TRBJ1-5 TRBV6-2/TRBV6-3 CASSYSPGHQPQHF TGTGCCAGCAGTTACTCCCCAGGGCACCAGCCCCAGCATTTT
15 few TRBD2 TRBJ2-2 TRBV5-4 CAGWTSGRQTGELFF TGTGCCGGTTGGACTAGCGGGAGACAAACCGGGGAGCTGTTTTTT
15 - TRBD1 TRBJ2-7 TRBV30 CAWSAGTGSLYEQYF TGTGCCTGGAGTGCCGGGACAGGGTCTCTATACGAGCAGTACTTC
16 - TRBD1 TRBJ1-4 TRBV18 CASSPPEGTGNEKLFF TGTGCCAGCTCACCACCAGAAGGGACAGGGAATGAAAAACTGTTTTTT
15 - TRBD2 TRBJ2-7 TRBV3-1/TRBV3-2 CASSHLGLGAYEQYF TGTGCCAGCAGCCACCTCGGACTAGGGGCCTACGAGCAGTACTTC
14 - TRBD1 TRBJ1-1 TRBV2 CATWTGRFGTEAFF TGTGCCACGTGGACAGGGCGGTTTGGCACTGAAGCTTTCTTT
13 few - TRBJ2-7 TRBV2 CASSDGRGVKQYF TGTGCCAGCAGTGACGGCAGGGGTGTAAAGCAGTACTTC
14 - - TRBJ1-2 TRBV13 CASSSKPDSYGYTF TGTGCCAGCAGCTCAAAGCCGGACAGCTATGGCTACACCTTC
15 few - TRBJ2-7 TRBV6-5 CASSYSYRDSYEQYF TGTGCCAGCAGTTACTCGTACAGGGATTCCTACGAGCAGTACTTC
15 - - TRBJ1-1 TRBV4-1 CASSQDRTGNTEAFF TGCGCCAGCAGCCAAGATCGTACAGGGAACACTGAAGCTTTCTTT
16 - TRBD2 TRBJ2-4 TRBV3-1/TRBV3-2 CASSQAGTSGSNIQYF TGTGCCAGCAGCCAAGCGGGGACTAGCGGGAGTAACATTCAGTACTTC
16 - TRBD1 TRBJ1-4 TRBV5-1 CASSLFIGQGDEKLFF TGCGCCAGCAGCTTGTTTATTGGACAGGGTGATGAAAAACTGTTTTTT
19 - TRBD2 TRBJ2-5 TRBV3-1/TRBV3-2 CASSLEFGGGGVGLGTQYF TGTGCCAGCAGCCTGGAGTTCGGGGGGGGCGGCGTGGGACTTGGGACCCAGTACTTC
14 - TRBD2 TRBJ2-7 TRBV28 CASSRTSGGYEQYF TGTGCCAGCAGTAGGACTAGCGGGGGCTACGAGCAGTACTTC
15 - TRBD1 TRBJ1-5 TRBV4-2 CASSQDGQGQQPQHF TGTGCCAGCAGCCAAGACGGACAGGGCCAACAGCCCCAGCATTTT
16 - TRBD1 TRBJ1-5 TRBV10-1 CASRRRTGLSNQPQHF TGCGCCAGCAGGCGAAGGACAGGTCTTAGCAATCAGCCCCAGCATTTT
15 - - TRBJ1-1 TRBV7-4 CASSLGESLDTEAFF TGTGCCAGCAGCTTAGGCGAATCTCTGGACACTGAAGCTTTCTTT
14 - - TRBJ2-7 TRBV28 CASSPDPRGYEQYF TGTGCCAGCAGTCCCGACCCCCGGGGTTACGAGCAGTACTTC
12 - TRBD1 TRBJ1-1 TRBV11-2 CATLGQGVVAFF TGTGCCACCCTTGGACAGGGGGTAGTCGCTTTCTTT
13 few - TRBJ1-2 TRBV6-5 CASTQGSYYGYTF TGTGCCAGCACCCAGGGGTCCTACTATGGCTACACCTTC
16 - TRBD1 TRBJ2-7 TRBV4-1 CASSRSGTESSYEQYF TGCGCCAGCAGCCGAAGTGGGACAGAGAGCTCCTACGAGCAGTACTTC
16 - TRBD1 TRBJ2-3 TRBV3-1/TRBV3-2 CASSQPGQGAIDTQYF TGTGCCAGCAGCCAACCGGGACAGGGGGCAATAGATACGCAGTATTTT
14 once - TRBJ2-7 TRBV18 CASSPRTESYEQYF TGTGCCAGCTCACCAAGGACAGAGTCCTACGAGCAGTACTTC
12 - - TRBJ1-1 TRBV12-3/TRBV12-4 CASRGHDTEAFF TGTGCCAGCAGGGGACACGACACTGAAGCTTTCTTT
14 - TRBD1 TRBJ1-3 TRBV19 CASTGRGHGNTIYF TGTGCCAGTACTGGCAGGGGGCACGGAAACACCATATATTTT
18 - TRBD2 TRBJ2-7 TRBV30 CAWNLPGLAGQRSYEQYF TGTGCCTGGAACCTACCGGGACTAGCGGGCCAGAGGTCATACGAGCAGTACTTC
15 - - TRBJ1-4 TRBV5-6 CASSGGWDTLEKLFF TGTGCCAGCAGCGGGGGCTGGGACACCCTTGAAAAACTGTTTTTT
15 - TRBD1 TRBJ2-7 TRBV15 CATSRGTGGPYEQYF TGTGCCACCAGCAGAGGGACAGGGGGCCCCTACGAGCAGTACTTC
15 - TRBD1 TRBJ2-5 TRBV19 CASSIMTGGRETQYF TGTGCCAGTAGTATAATGACAGGGGGCAGAGAGACCCAGTACTTC
11 - - TRBJ2-2 TRBV20-1 CSASPVGELFF TGCAGTGCTAGCCCCGTAGGGGAGCTGTTTTTT
15 - - TRBJ1-5 TRBV19 CASRPTGSAGQPQHF TGTGCCAGTAGACCGACAGGCAGCGCCGGGCAGCCCCAGCATTTT
11 - - TRBJ1-2 TRBV2 CASSGGLGYTF TGTGCCAGCAGTGGAGGGCTCGGCTACACCTTC